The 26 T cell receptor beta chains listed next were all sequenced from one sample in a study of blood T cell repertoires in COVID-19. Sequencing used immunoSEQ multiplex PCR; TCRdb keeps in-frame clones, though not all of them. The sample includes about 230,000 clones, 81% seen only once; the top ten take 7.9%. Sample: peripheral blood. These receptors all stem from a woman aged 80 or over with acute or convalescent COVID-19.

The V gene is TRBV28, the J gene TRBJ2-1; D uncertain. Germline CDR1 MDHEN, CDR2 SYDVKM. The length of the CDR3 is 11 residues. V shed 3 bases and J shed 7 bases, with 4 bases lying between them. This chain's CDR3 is CASSFENEQFF. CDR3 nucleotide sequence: TGTGCCAGCAGTTTTGAGAATGAGCAGTTCTTC.

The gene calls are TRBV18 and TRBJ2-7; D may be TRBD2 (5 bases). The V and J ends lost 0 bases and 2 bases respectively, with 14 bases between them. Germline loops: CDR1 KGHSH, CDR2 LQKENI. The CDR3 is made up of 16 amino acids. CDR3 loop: CASSPPIRDGAYEQYF. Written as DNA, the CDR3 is TGTGCCAGCTCACCACCGATCCGAGACGGGGCCTACGAGCAGTACTTC.

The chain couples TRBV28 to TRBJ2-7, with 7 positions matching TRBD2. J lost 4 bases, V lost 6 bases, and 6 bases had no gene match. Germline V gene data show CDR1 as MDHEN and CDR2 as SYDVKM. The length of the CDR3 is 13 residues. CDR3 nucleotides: TGTGCCAGCAGGACTAGCAGTAAATACGAGCAGTACTTC. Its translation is CASRTSSKYEQYF.

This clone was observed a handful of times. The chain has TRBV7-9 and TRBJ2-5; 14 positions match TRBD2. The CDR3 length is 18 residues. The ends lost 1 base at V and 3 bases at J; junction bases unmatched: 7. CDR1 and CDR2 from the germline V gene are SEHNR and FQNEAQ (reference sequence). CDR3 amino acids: CASSLVGLAGGHKETQYF. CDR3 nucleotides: TGTGCCAGCAGCTTAGTAGGACTAGCGGGAGGTCACAAAGAGACCCAGTACTTC.

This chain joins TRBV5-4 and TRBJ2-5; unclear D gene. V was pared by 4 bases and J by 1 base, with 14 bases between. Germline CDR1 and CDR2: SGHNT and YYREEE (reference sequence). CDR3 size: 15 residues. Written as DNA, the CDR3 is TGTGCCAGCAGCCCAAGCCTCTACCGCCAAGAGACCCAGTACTTC. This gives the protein CASSPSLYRQETQYF.

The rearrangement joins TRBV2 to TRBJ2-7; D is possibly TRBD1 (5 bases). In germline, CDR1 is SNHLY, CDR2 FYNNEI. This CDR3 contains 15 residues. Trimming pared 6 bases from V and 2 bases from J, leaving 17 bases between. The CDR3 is CASRAQASSAYEQYF. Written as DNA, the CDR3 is TGTGCCAGCAGGGCACAGGCCTCCTCCGCCTACGAGCAGTACTTC.

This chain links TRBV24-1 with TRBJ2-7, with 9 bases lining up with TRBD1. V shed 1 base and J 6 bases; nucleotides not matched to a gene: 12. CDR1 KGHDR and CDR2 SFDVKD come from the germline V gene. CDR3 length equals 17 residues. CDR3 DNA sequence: TGTGCCACCAGTGATTTTAGAGTCGGACAGGGGATCCCCGAGCAGTACTTC. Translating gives CATSDFRVGQGIPEQYF.

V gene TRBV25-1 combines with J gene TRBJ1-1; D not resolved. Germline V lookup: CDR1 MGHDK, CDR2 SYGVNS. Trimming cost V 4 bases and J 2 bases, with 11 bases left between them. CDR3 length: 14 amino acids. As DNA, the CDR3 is TGTGCCAGCAGTGCCAGACGGGGAAACACTGAAGCTTTCTTT. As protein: CASSARRGNTEAFF.

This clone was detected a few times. Here the CDR3 DNA reads TGTGCCAGCAGTCCCGCTAGCGGGGGTTCAGATACGCAGTATTTT. Encoded protein: CASSPASGGSDTQYF. V is TRBV6-1 and J is TRBJ2-3, with 10 bases matching TRBD2. Looked up from germline, CDR1 is MNHNS and CDR2 is SASEGT. This CDR3 has 15 amino acids. After removal of 5 bases from V and 4 bases from J, the junction contained 6 bases not matched to a gene.

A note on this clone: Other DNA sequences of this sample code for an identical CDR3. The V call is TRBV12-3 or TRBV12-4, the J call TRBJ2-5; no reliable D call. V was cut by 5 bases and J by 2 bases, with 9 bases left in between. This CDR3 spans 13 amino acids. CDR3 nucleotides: TGTGCCAGCAGTCTTTCCGGTCAAGAGACCCAGTACTTC. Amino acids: CASSLSGQETQYF.

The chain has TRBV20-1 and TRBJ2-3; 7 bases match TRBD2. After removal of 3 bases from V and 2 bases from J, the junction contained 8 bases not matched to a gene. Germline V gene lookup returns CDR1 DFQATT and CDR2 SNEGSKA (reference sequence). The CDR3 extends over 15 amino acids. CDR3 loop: CSASWRERNTDTQYF. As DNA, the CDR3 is TGCAGTGCTAGTTGGCGGGAGCGTAACACAGATACGCAGTATTTT.

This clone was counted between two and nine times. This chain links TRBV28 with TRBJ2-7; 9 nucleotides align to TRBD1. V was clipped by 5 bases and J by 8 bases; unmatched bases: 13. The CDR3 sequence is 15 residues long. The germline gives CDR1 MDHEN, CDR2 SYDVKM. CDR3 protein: CASSTTGTGSPKQYF. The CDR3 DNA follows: TGTGCCAGCAGTACAACCGGGACAGGGTCCCCGAAGCAGTACTTC.

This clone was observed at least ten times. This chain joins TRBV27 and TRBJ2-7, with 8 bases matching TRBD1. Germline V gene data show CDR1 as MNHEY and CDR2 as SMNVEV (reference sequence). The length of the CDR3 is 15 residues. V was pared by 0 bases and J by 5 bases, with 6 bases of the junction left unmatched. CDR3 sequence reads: CASSLSVRGRDEQYF. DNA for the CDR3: TGTGCCAGCAGTTTATCGGTCAGGGGGCGGGACGAGCAGTACTTC.

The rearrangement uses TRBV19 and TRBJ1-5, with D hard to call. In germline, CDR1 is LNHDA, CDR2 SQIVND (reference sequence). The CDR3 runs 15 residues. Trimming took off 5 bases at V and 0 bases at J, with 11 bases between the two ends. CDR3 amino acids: CASSAAVDSNQPQHF. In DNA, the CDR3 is TGTGCCAGTAGTGCGGCGGTGGATAGCAATCAGCCCCAGCATTTT. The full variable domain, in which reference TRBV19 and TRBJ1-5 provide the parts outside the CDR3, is DGGITQSPKYLFRKEGQNVTLSCEQNLNHDAMYWYRQDPGQGLRLIYYSQIVNDFQKGDIAEGYSVSREKKESFPLTVTSAQKNPTAFYLCASSAAVDSNQPQHFGDGTRLSIL.

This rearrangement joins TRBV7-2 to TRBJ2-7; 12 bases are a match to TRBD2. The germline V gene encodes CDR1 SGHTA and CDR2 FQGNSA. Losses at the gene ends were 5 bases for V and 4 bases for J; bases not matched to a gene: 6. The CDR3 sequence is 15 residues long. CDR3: CASSMTSGSSYEQYF. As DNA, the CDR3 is TGTGCCAGCAGCATGACTAGCGGGAGTTCGTACGAGCAGTACTTC.

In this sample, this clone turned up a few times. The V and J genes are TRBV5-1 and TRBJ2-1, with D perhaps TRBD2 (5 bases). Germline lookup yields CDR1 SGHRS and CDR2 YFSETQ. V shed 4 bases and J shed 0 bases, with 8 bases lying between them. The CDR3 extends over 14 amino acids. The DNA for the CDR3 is TGCGCCAGCAGCCGGGATTCCTCCTACAATGAGCAGTTCTTC. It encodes CASSRDSSYNEQFF.

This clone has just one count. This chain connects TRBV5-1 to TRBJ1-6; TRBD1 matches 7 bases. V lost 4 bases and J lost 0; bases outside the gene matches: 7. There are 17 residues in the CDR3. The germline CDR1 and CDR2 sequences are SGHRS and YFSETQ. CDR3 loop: CASSVTGTSSYNSPLHF. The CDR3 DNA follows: TGCGCCAGCAGCGTGACAGGGACCAGCTCCTATAATTCACCCCTCCACTTT.

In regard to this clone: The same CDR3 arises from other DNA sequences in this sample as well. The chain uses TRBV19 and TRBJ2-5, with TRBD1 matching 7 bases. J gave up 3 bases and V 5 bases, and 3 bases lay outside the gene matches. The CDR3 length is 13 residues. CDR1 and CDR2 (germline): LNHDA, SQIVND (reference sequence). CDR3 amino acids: CASSADREETQYF. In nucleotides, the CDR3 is TGTGCCAGTAGTGCCGACAGGGAAGAGACCCAGTACTTC.

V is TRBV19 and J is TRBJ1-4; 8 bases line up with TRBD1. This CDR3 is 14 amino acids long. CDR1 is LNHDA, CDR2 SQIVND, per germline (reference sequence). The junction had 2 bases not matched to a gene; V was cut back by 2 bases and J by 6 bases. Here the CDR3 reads CASSIPGGDEKLFF. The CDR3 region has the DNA TGTGCCAGTAGTATACCAGGGGGCGATGAAAAACTGTTTTTT.

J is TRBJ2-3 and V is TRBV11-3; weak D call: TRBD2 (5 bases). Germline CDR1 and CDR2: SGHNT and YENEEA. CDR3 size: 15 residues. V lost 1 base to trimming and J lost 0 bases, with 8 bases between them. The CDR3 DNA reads TGTGCCAGCAGCTTAGTGGCGGGCAGCACAGATACGCAGTATTTT. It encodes CASSLVAGSTDTQYF.

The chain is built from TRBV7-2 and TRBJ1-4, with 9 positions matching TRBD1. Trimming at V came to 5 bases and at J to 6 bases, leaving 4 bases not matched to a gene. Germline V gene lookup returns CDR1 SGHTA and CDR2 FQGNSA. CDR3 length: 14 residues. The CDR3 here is CASSPTGGYEKLFF. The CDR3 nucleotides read TGTGCCAGCAGCCCGACAGGGGGTTATGAAAAACTGTTTTTT.

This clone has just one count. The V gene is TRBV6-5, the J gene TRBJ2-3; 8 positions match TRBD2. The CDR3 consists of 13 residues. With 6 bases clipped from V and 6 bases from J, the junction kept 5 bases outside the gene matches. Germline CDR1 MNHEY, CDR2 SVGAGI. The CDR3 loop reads CASRTSGLDTQYF. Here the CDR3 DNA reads TGTGCCAGCAGAACTAGCGGCCTCGATACGCAGTATTTT.

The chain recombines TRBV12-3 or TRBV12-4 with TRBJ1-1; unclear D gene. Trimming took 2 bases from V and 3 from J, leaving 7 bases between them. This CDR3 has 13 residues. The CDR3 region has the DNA TGTGCCAGCAGTTTAATCGGGGACACTGAAGCTTTCTTT. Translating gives CASSLIGDTEAFF.

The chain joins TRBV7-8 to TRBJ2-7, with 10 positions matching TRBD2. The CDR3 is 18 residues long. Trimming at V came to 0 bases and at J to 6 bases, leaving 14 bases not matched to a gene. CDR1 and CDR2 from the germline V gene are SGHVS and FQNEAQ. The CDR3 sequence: CASSLASGVAGGFGEQYF. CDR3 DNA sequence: TGTGCCAGCAGCTTAGCGAGTGGAGTAGCGGGAGGTTTTGGCGAGCAGTACTTC.

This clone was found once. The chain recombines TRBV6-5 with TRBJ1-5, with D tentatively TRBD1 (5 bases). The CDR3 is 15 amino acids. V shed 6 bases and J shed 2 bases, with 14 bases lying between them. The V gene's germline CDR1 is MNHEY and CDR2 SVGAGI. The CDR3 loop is CASRSGFSGNQPQHF. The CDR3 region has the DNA TGTGCCAGCAGATCAGGGTTTTCGGGCAATCAGCCCCAGCATTTT.

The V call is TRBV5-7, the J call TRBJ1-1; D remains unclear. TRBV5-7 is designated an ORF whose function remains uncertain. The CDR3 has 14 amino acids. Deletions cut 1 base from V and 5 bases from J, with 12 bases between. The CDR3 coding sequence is TGTGCCAGCAGCTTGAGAGGGTTGGAGACTGAAGCTTTCTTT. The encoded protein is CASSLRGLETEAFF.